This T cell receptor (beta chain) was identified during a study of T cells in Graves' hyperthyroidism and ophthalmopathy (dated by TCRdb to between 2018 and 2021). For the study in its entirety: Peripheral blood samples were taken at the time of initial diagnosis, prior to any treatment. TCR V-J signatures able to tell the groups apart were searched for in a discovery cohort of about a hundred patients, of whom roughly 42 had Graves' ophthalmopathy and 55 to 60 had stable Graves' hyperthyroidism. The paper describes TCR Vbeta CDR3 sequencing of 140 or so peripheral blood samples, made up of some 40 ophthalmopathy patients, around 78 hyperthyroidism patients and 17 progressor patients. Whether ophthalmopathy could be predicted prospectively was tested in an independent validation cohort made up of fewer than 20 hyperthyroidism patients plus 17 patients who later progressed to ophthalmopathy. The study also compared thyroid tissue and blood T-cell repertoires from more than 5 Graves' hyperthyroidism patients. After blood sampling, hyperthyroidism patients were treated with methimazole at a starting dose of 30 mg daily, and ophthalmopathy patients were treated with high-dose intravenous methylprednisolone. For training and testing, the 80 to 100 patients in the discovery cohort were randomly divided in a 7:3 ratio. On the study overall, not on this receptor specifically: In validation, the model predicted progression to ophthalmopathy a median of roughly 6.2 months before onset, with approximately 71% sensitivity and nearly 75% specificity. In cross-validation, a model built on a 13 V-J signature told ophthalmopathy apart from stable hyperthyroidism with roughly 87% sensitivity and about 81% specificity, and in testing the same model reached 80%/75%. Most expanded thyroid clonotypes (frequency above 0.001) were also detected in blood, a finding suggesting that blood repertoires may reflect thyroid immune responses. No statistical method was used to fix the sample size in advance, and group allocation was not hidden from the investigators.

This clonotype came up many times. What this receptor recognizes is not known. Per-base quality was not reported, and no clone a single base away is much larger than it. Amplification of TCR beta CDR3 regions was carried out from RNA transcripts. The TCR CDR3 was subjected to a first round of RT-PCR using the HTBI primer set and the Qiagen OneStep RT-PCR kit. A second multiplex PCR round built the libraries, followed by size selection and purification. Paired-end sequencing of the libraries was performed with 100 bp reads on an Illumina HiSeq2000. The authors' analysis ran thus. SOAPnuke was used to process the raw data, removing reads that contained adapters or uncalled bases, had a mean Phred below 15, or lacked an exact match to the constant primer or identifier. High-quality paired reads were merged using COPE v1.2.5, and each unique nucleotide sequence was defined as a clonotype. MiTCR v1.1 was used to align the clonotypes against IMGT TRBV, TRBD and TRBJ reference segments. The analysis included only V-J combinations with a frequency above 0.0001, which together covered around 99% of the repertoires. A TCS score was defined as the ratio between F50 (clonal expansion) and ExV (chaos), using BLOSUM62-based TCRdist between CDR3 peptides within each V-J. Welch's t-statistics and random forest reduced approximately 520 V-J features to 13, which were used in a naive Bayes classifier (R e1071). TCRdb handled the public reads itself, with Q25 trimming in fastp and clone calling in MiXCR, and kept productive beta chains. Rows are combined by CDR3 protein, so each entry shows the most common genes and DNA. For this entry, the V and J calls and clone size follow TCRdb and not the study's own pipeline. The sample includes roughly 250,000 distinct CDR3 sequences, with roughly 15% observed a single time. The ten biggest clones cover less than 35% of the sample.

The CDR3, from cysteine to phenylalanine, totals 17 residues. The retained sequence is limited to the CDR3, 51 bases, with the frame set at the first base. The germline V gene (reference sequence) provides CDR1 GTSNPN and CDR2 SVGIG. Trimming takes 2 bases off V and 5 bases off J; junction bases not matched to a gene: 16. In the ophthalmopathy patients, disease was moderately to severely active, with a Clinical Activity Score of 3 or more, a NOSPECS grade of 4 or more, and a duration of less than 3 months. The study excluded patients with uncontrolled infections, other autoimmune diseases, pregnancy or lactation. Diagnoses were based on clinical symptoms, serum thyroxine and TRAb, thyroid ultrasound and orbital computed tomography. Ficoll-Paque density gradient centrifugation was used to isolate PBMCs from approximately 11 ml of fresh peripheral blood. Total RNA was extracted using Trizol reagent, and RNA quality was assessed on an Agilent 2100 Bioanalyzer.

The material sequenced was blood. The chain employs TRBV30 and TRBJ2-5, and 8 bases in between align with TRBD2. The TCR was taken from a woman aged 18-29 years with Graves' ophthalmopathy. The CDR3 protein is CAWSPMWGGGLGETQYF. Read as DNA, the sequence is TGTGCCTGGAGTCCCATGTGGGGCGGGGGGCTCGGTGAGACCCAGTACTTC.